The 19 T cell receptor beta chains given below trace back to one sample, sequenced in a study of T-cell memory formation after mild COVID-19. MiXCR was run by TCRdb on the 5' RACE reads, yielding one entry per CDR3 protein. Of 65,000 to 95,000 distinct CDR3 sequences in the sample, 9.5% to 15% are singletons; the top ten hold around 41%. The sequenced sample was PBMCs or a T cell subset sorted from them (not recorded which). These receptor sequences come from a man between 18 and 35 years old who had mild COVID-19 (a few samples of this study predate the infection). Cell type and time point are not known.

The chain has TRBV7-3 and TRBJ2-6, with D possibly being TRBD1 (6 bases). V lost 5 bases and J lost 0, with 14 bases in between. CDR1 and CDR2 (germline): SGHTA, FQGTGA. The length of the CDR3 is 17 residues. The DNA for the CDR3 is TGTGCCAGCAGCGTGTCCGGGACACCCTCTGGGGCCAACGTCCTGACTTTC. This codes for CASSVSGTPSGANVLTF.

The genes are TRBV7-8 and TRBJ2-5; weak D call: TRBD1 (6 bases). V lost 3 bases and J 2 bases, leaving 13 bases between the germline ends. The V gene's germline CDR1 is SGHVS and CDR2 FQNEAQ. The CDR3 has 15 residues. CDR3 sequence: CASSLQFGQQETQYF. The CDR3 coding sequence is TGTGCCAGCAGCTTGCAATTCGGACAGCAAGAGACCCAGTACTTC. Supplemented by reference TRBV7-8 and TRBJ2-5, the full variable domain reads GAGVSQSPRYKVAKRGQDVALRCDPISGHVSLFWYQQALGQGPEFLTYFQNEAQLDKSGLPSDRFFAERPEGSVSTLKIQRTQQEDSAVYLCASSLQFGQQETQYFGPGTRLLVL.

CDR3 amino acids: CASSHAQRGGPGELFF. CDR3 in DNA: TGTGCCAGCAGCCACGCCCAGCGGGGGGGCCCCGGGGAGCTGTTTTTT. The chain joins TRBV4-2 to TRBJ2-2, with 10 bases identical to TRBD2. Per the germline V gene, CDR1 is LGHNA and CDR2 is YNFKEQ. Trimming removed 3 bases from V and 6 bases from J; junction bases left unmatched: 7. The CDR3 totals 16 residues.

This clonotype was detected only a few times. This chain links TRBV6-5 with TRBJ2-1; D unclear. Deletions cut 2 bases from V and 2 bases from J, with 10 bases between. Per the germline V gene, CDR1 is MNHEY and CDR2 is SVGAGI. CDR3 length: 15 residues. In DNA form, the CDR3 reads TGTGCCAGCAGTTACGGCGCGCTAGCCTACAATGAGCAGTTCTTC. Its protein product is CASSYGALAYNEQFF.

This clonotype has just a few counts. The CDR3 sequence: CASSLLGQGDGYTF. In DNA form, the CDR3 reads TGTGCCAGCAGTTTATTAGGTCAGGGAGATGGCTACACCTTC. The rearrangement uses TRBV27 and TRBJ1-2, with TRBD1 as a possible D gene (5 bases). V lost 1 base and J 6 bases, leaving 12 bases between the germline ends. From germline, CDR1 is MNHEY and CDR2 SMNVEV (reference sequence). The CDR3 extends over 14 amino acids.

In this sample, this clonotype turned up a few times. J is TRBJ2-1 and V is TRBV11-3, with D possibly being TRBD2 (6 bases). CDR1 is SGHNT, CDR2 YENEEA, per germline. Trimming took off 5 bases at V and 7 bases at J, with 15 bases between the two ends. The CDR3 has 14 amino acids. This CDR3 reads CASSRGRGGNEQFF. The CDR3 DNA reads TGTGCCAGCAGCCGTGGGCGGGGCGGGAATGAGCAGTTCTTC.

This clonotype was seen at least ten times. The V and J genes are TRBV6-5 and TRBJ2-3; D gene uncertain. The CDR3 extends over 17 amino acids. V was pared by 5 bases and J by 1 base, with 19 bases between. Looked up from germline, CDR1 is MNHEY and CDR2 is SVGAGI. Written as DNA, the CDR3 is TGTGCCAGCAGTGATACCTCCCGGGCCCTAGGCACAGATACGCAGTATTTT. Encoded protein: CASSDTSRALGTDTQYF.

The chain links TRBV20-1 to TRBJ1-6, with 7 positions matching TRBD1. CDR3 length: 15 amino acids. The V gene's germline CDR1 is DFQATT and CDR2 SNEGSKA (reference sequence). The junction had 6 bases not matched to a gene; V was cut back by 3 bases and J by 4 bases. The DNA for the CDR3 is TGCAGTGCTAGTCGGGACAGACAATATAATTCACCCCTCCACTTT. The encoded protein is CSASRDRQYNSPLHF.

The gene calls are TRBV10-3 and TRBJ2-7; the match to TRBD1 covers 9 bases. The CDR3 is 16 residues long. The germline gives CDR1 ENHRY, CDR2 SYGVKD. Unmatched junction bases numbered 9, after V lost 4 bases and J lost 2 bases. CDR3 nucleotides: TGTGCCATCAGTGGGACTACCGGGACAGGGACCTACGAGCAGTACTTC. It codes for CAISGTTGTGTYEQYF.

The chain uses TRBV5-6 and TRBJ2-5; 9 bases match TRBD2. There are 18 residues in the CDR3. Germline lookup yields CDR1 SGHDT and CDR2 YYEEEE. Germline trimming cut 1 base from V and 4 bases from J; bases unmatched to any gene: 14. The CDR3 DNA follows: TGTGCCAGCAGCTTGTGGGTTGCGGAGCGGGGGGTACGAGAGACCCAGTACTTC. It codes for CASSLWVAERGVRETQYF.

This clonotype was seen more than once but under ten times. This sequence joins TRBV5-5 and TRBJ2-7, with D tentatively TRBD2 (6 bases). Trimming removed 0 bases from V and 6 bases from J, with 10 bases in between. The CDR3 consists of 13 residues. The germline V gene encodes CDR1 SGHKS and CDR2 YYEKEE (reference sequence). CDR3 residues: CASSLVPGSEQYF. The CDR3 nucleotides are TGTGCCAGCAGCTTGGTTCCCGGGAGCGAGCAGTACTTC.

This clonotype was observed a handful of times. Here the CDR3 DNA reads TGCAGTGATAGGCATCCCTACAATGAGCAGTTCTTC. This translates into CSDRHPYNEQFF. The chain carries TRBV20-1 and TRBJ2-1; no clear D. The germline CDR1 and CDR2 sequences are DFQATT and SNEGSKA (reference sequence). The CDR3 contains 12 residues. Trimming left V 7 bases short and J 2 bases short, with 9 bases between.

This chain joins TRBV7-9 and TRBJ2-5; D unclear. Trimming cost V 1 base and J 5 bases, with 11 bases left between them. This CDR3 is 14 amino acids long. The germline V gene has CDR1 SEHNR and CDR2 FQNEAQ (reference sequence). CDR3 in amino acids: CASSLGNLRETQYF. CDR3 nucleotide sequence: TGTGCCAGCAGCTTAGGGAACCTCCGGGAGACCCAGTACTTC.

This clonotype came up many times. The chain uses TRBV4-3 and TRBJ2-1; 7 nucleotides line up with TRBD2. The CDR3 spans 16 residues. Germline CDR1 is LGHNA and CDR2 is YSLEER. V dropped 0 bases and J dropped 6; count of bases not matched to a gene: 8. Written as DNA, the CDR3 is TGCGCCAGCAGCCAAGATCTCCGGGGGGTGGTCAATGAGCAGTTCTTC. Its protein is CASSQDLRGVVNEQFF.

The chain uses TRBV7-2 and TRBJ2-3, with D possibly being TRBD1 (6 bases). V was shortened by 1 base and J by 0 bases, with 11 bases between the two germline ends. The CDR3 covers 16 residues. CDR1 and CDR2 from the germline V gene are SGHTA and FQGNSA. The CDR3 nucleotides read TGTGCCAGCAGCTTAGACAGGGACACTAGCACAGATACGCAGTATTTT. Amino acid sequence: CASSLDRDTSTDTQYF.

This clonotype has more than one count but fewer than ten. The chain links TRBV6-5 to TRBJ1-2, with D unclear. The V gene's germline CDR1 is MNHEY and CDR2 SVGAGI. V gave up 0 bases and J gave up 5 bases, with 7 bases separating them. This CDR3 contains 13 residues. The chain's CDR3 is CASSYSDGYGYTF. CDR3 nucleotide sequence: TGTGCCAGCAGTTACTCCGACGGGTATGGCTACACCTTC.

This clonotype has more than one count but fewer than ten. The rearrangement uses TRBV30 and TRBJ2-7; 10 nucleotides align to TRBD1. Germline V gene lookup returns CDR1 GTSNPN and CDR2 SVGIG (reference sequence). This CDR3 spans 14 amino acids. After removal of 2 bases from V and 5 bases from J, the junction contained 6 bases not matched to a gene. CDR3 sequence: CAWSTGTGVNEQYF. The CDR3 bases are TGTGCCTGGAGTACCGGGACAGGGGTTAACGAGCAGTACTTC.

This clonotype has only a few counts. V gene TRBV7-9 combines with J gene TRBJ2-7; 8 positions match TRBD1. Looked up from germline, CDR1 is SEHNR and CDR2 is FQNEAQ (reference sequence). This CDR3 has 15 amino acids. J lost 3 bases, V lost 3 bases, and 7 bases had no gene match. The CDR3 DNA follows: TGTGCCAGCAGCTTCGGTCAGGGGGCTATCTACGAGCAGTACGTC. This encodes CASSFGQGAIYEQYV.

This chain connects TRBV3-1 to TRBJ2-7; 7 bases are a match to TRBD2. The CDR3 covers 15 residues. V gave up 0 bases and J gave up 5 bases; unmatched junction bases: 7. The germline CDR1 and CDR2 sequences are LGHDT and YNNKEL (reference sequence). The CDR3 protein is CASSQDLTSPDEQYF. The CDR3 nucleotides are TGTGCCAGCAGCCAAGACCTGACTAGCCCGGACGAGCAGTACTTC.